A selection of T cell receptor beta chains follows, all from one sample in a study of cytomegalovirus exposure and HLA in healthy donors. Repertoires were generated with immunoSEQ multiplex PCR, while TCRdb's copy carries only in-frame clones and drops some. The profile shows 100,000 to 150,000 clones, about 70% of them singletons. Sequenced material: PBMCs. Receptors originate from a male donor in good health and CMV-seronegative. Both conserved end residues are part of each CDR3. Fields, in order: CDR3 DNA, CDR3 protein, J gene, D gene, V gene, clone size. The D gene is left open where the match is weak. Clone size is stated in some rows and not others, as once, few, many or a class when expanded.

TGTGCCAGCAGCTTGGAAGTCGACAGGATCGATGAGCAGTTCTTC,CASSLEVDRIDEQFF,TRBJ2-1,.,TRBV5-6,.
TGTGCCAGCAGCTCCCGGGAGGGCACTGAAGCTTTCTTT,CASSSREGTEAFF,TRBJ1-1,.,TRBV7-9,few
TGTGCCAGCAGCGGTGGTTGGGCCAAAAACATTCAGTACTTC,CASSGGWAKNIQYF,TRBJ2-4,.,TRBV6-6,.
TGTGCCTGGGGACAGGGGCTCACAGATACGCAGTATTTT,CAWGQGLTDTQYF,TRBJ2-3,TRBD1,TRBV30,.
TGCAGCGTTGTTTCTAGTATAACTGAGCAGTTCTTC,CSVVSSITEQFF,TRBJ2-1,.,TRBV29-1,.
TGTGCCAGCAGCCCTGGGACTAGCGGAACCAACAAGGCGCAGTATTTT,CASSPGTSGTNKAQYF,TRBJ2-3,TRBD2,TRBV9,medium-sized
TGTGCCAGCAGTTTATTGGCGGAAAACTATGGCTACACCTTC,CASSLLAENYGYTF,TRBJ1-2,.,TRBV28,.
TGTGCCAGCAGCTTGGTACATACTCAGCCCCAGCATTTT,CASSLVHTQPQHF,TRBJ1-5,.,TRBV11-2,.
TGTGCCAGCAGCCAAGCCGGACTCTCCTACGAGCAGTACTTC,CASSQAGLSYEQYF,TRBJ2-7,.,TRBV14,.
TGTGCCAGCAGCTCCCCCCACCAGCGCTATGGCTACACCTTC,CASSSPHQRYGYTF,TRBJ1-2,.,TRBV7-9,.
TGTGCCAGCGATCTAGCGGTTTCCTACAATGAGCAGTTCTTC,CASDLAVSYNEQFF,TRBJ2-1,TRBD2,TRBV2,.
TGTGCCAGCAGTCCCGGGACAGGGCTAGATGAGCAGTTCTTC,CASSPGTGLDEQFF,TRBJ2-1,TRBD1,TRBV27,.
TGTGCCAGCAGTTACTCGGGACTAAACAATGAGCAGTTCTTC,CASSYSGLNNEQFF,TRBJ2-1,TRBD2,TRBV6-6,.
TGTGCCAGCAGCTTAGGGACAGTACAGGAGCAGTACTTC,CASSLGTVQEQYF,TRBJ2-7,.,TRBV7-2,.
TGTGCCACCAGCATCACGGGGGGGTCGGAGACCCAGTACTTC,CATSITGGSETQYF,TRBJ2-5,TRBD2,TRBV15,.
TGCAACGAGGATGAAGCTTTCTTT,CNEDEAFF,TRBJ1-1,.,TRBV20-1,.
TGTGCCAGCGGTGACCTCGGACAGGGAGGGTACGATGAGCAGTTCTTC,CASGDLGQGGYDEQFF,TRBJ2-1,.,TRBV27,.
TGTGCCAGCAGCGAGACGACAGGGCCCAATTCACCCCTCCACTTT,CASSETTGPNSPLHF,TRBJ1-6,TRBD1,TRBV9,.
TGTGCCAGCAACCCGTCTAGCTCTGGGGCCAACGTCCTGACTTTC,CASNPSSSGANVLTF,TRBJ2-6,.,TRBV5-5,.
TGTGCCAGCAGCTTGGAACCAGCGGGGAGGTACAATGAGCAGTTCTTC,CASSLEPAGRYNEQFF,TRBJ2-1,TRBD2,TRBV5-4,.
TGTGCCAGCAGCGCGCTTGGACTAGGGGGCGAGCAGTACTTC,CASSALGLGGEQYF,TRBJ2-7,.,TRBV7-8,once
TGTGCCAGCAGTGGAGGTTACAATGAGCAGTTCTTC,CASSGGYNEQFF,TRBJ2-1,.,TRBV6-1,.
TGTGCCAGCAGCGTAGAGGGGGTTGAGAACACTGAAGCTTTCTTT,CASSVEGVENTEAFF,TRBJ1-1,.,TRBV9,.
TGCGCCAGCAGTCTAAACAGGGGAGAAAAACTGTTTTTT,CASSLNRGEKLFF,TRBJ1-4,TRBD1,TRBV10-2,few
TGTGCCAGTAGTATTGGACAGATGAACACTGAAGCTTTCTTT,CASSIGQMNTEAFF,TRBJ1-1,.,TRBV19,few
TGTGCCAGTTCCCCGGGGGGCGTTCAAGAGACCCAGTACTTC,CASSPGGVQETQYF,TRBJ2-5,.,TRBV6-6,few